The 10 T cell receptor beta chains in this list originate from one sample, sequenced in a study of blood T cells in healthy people across ages. PCR was performed a second time for roughly 7 to 11 cycles using a sample-barcoded 5' primer and a J-beta primer mix. One entry per CDR3 protein, called by TCRdb with MiXCR from the 5' RACE reads. The profile shows about 1.4 million distinct CDR3 sequences, approximately 59% of them singletons. Source material: blood. These receptors originate from a man between 18 and 29 years old in good health.

As concerns this clonotype: At one end the junction does not follow the germline gene, possibly because of a read error. The chain recombines TRBV4-3 with TRBJ1-4; D remains ambiguous. The CDR3 runs 12 residues. Germline CDR1 LGHNA, CDR2 YSLEER. Written as DNA, the CDR3 is TGCGCCAACAGCCAAGACAAGGAAAAACTGTTTTTT. As protein: CANSQDKEKLFF.

In this sample, this clonotype turned up a few times. The chain uses TRBV13 and TRBJ2-7; a possible D gene is TRBD1 (5 bases). CDR1 is PRHDT, CDR2 FYEKMQ, per germline (reference sequence). The CDR3 totals 12 residues. V gave up 8 bases and J gave up 7 bases, with 15 bases separating them. This chain's CDR3 is CASGARVWEQYF. In DNA form, the CDR3 reads TGTGCCAGCGGAGCCAGGGTCTGGGAGCAGTACTTC.

J is TRBJ2-7 and V is TRBV6-1; 7 bases align to TRBD1. The CDR3 sequence is 13 residues long. Germline lookup yields CDR1 MNHNS and CDR2 SASEGT. V lost 8 bases, J lost 0 bases, and 4 bases stayed unmatched. This chain's CDR3 is CASHRDSSYEQYF. The CDR3 bases are TGTGCCAGCCATCGGGACAGCTCCTACGAGCAGTACTTC.

This rearrangement joins TRBV4-1 to TRBJ2-6, with D tentatively TRBD2 (5 bases). Per germline, CDR1 MGHRA and CDR2 YSYEKL. The CDR3 extends over 16 amino acids. V was trimmed by 1 base and J by 4 bases, leaving 11 bases between them. Written as DNA, the CDR3 is TGCGCCAGCAGCCAAGGGCAGGCTAGCGGGGCCAACGTCCTGACTTTC. This sequence encodes CASSQGQASGANVLTF.

This clonotype came up many times. This sequence joins TRBV29-1 and TRBJ2-5, with 11 nucleotides matching TRBD2. The CDR3 runs to 13 residues. Germline-derived CDR1 and CDR2 are SQVTM and ANQGSEA. Germline trimming cut 4 bases from V and 4 bases from J; bases unmatched to any gene: 2. For the CDR3, the DNA is TGCAGCGTTGGCCTAGCGGGAGGAGAGACCCAGTACTTC. Its translation: CSVGLAGGETQYF.

The chain uses TRBV5-1 and TRBJ2-1; TRBD1 aligns across 9 bases. The V gene end was trimmed by 7 bases and the J gene end by 7 bases; junction bases not matched to a gene: 18. CDR1 and CDR2 from the germline V gene are SGHRS and YFSETQ. The CDR3 has 17 amino acids. CDR3 in DNA: TGCGCCAGCTATTCTAGCCCCTCGGACAGGGGTAGGAATGAGCAGTTCTTC. Encoded protein: CASYSSPSDRGRNEQFF.

This sequence joins TRBV7-2 and TRBJ1-2; D possibly corresponds to TRBD1 (6 bases). CDR3 length: 15 amino acids. In germline, CDR1 is SGHTA, CDR2 FQGNSA. V gave up 6 bases and J gave up 5 bases, with 19 bases separating them. In nucleotides, the CDR3 is TGTGCCAGCAGAGAGGGGGGGACGGGTCGATATGGCTACACCTTC. Translated: CASREGGTGRYGYTF.

The chain combines TRBV5-1 with TRBJ2-5; tentatively, D is TRBD2 (6 bases). The DNA end lines up better with TRBJ2-7; the J call may be wrong. CDR1 SGHRS and CDR2 YFSETQ come from the germline V gene. The CDR3 contains 13 residues. This chain's CDR3 is CASSWEALVEQYF. The CDR3 coding sequence is TGCGCCAGCAGCTGGGAGGCTTTAGTCGAGCAGTACTTC.

J is TRBJ2-3 and V is TRBV9; the D is unclear. V gave up 4 bases and J gave up 3 bases, with 6 bases separating them. Germline values: CDR1 SGDLS, CDR2 YYNGEE. The CDR3 has 12 amino acids. DNA for the CDR3: TGTGCCAGCAGCAAACGGACAGATACGCAGTATTTT. Translated: CASSKRTDTQYF.

The chain employs TRBV20-1 and TRBJ2-5, with 7 bases lining up with TRBD2. Looked up from germline, CDR1 is DFQATT and CDR2 is SNEGSKA (reference sequence). J lost 7 bases, V lost 2 bases, and 10 bases had no gene match. This CDR3 has 14 amino acids. CDR3 in DNA: TGCAGTGCTAGAAGATCTAGTGGGAGGGGGACCCAGTACTTC. The encoded protein is CSARRSSGRGTQYF.